This T cell receptor beta chain was captured by sequencing in a study of cytomegalovirus exposure and HLA in healthy donors (dated 2017 in TCRdb). As for the study more broadly: An earlier analysis of approximately 600 of the donors reported about 250 Gb of sequence data and some 120 million unique TCR beta sequences from about 179 million T cells. An early release covering about 600 HLA-typed donors comprised about 300 gigabases of sequencing data and about 90 million unique TCR sequences. To decide whether each TCR beta V gene segment behaved as functional or pseudogenic, an earlier analysis of fewer than 750 of the donors relied on high-throughput TCR beta sequencing. The number of typed donors differed by locus: 629-630 for A, B, C, DRB1 and DQB1; 500 to 550 for DQA1; 606 for DPA1; and 400 to 480 for DPB1. Along with the approximately 700-subject first cohort, a separate validation cohort of over a hundred different subjects was used. In the later analysis, no new phenotypic data were used to find candidate immune exposures; instead, reliance was placed on TCR beta sequences and their occurrence across donors. High-throughput TCR immunosequencing, statistical association of individual TCRs with disease status, and machine learning were combined to predict cytomegalovirus infection status. The T cell repertoires of 666 subjects were profiled by immunosequencing and related to cytomegalovirus serostatus. The genetic ancestry cluster associated with self-reported Caucasian donors included about 84% of the approximately 430 genotyped donors. A later genetic analysis took genome-wide SNP genotypes for about 55% of the 666 donors and used that subset as a discovery cohort. All discovery cohort repertoires had been generated on a single sequencing platform. Donor age, sex, ethnicity and CMV serostatus were collected together with the repertoire data. In a later analysis, previously published TCR beta repertoires from 500 to 750 donors were re-analyzed and high-resolution HLA genotyping was added so that TCR occurrence patterns could be studied. Across approximately 400 genotyped donors of the cohort, an average of about 240,000 unique TCR beta nucleotide sequences per donor were sequenced, and around 19% of those sequences were non-productive. The study aimed to test whether cataloging public T cell receptors could reveal signatures of past pathogen exposure. A handful of DR-DQ haplotypes were handled as single units for association and clustering because linkage in the cohort was strong. Class I and class II HLA loci were covered by the typing at four-digit resolution.

Libraries were made using the immunoSEQ multiplex PCR assay. The multiplex PCR relied on a mix of 60 forward primers for TCR Vbeta segments and 13 reverse primers for TCR Jbeta segments. The CDR3 region of rearranged TCR beta genes was amplified from genomic DNA with a multiplex PCR assay. The amplified TCR beta libraries were sequenced on the Illumina HiSeq System as 87-base-pair reads. The original pipeline was this. A later analysis tallied 80 million to 95 million unique TCR beta chains across the approximately 670 repertoires, and approximately 11 million of those chains were shared by two or more donors. To remove PCR and sequencing errors, raw reads were error-corrected and collapsed into unique sequences using a nearest-neighbor algorithm that merged closely related sequences. Alignment of CDR3 sequences to IMGT reference sequences was used to assign V, D and J gene segments. Each retained sequence needed at least a six-nucleotide match to both a V gene segment and a J gene segment. A rearrangement counted as productive if the CDR3 had no stop codons and remained in frame with V and J, and every other rearrangement counted as non-productive. CDR3 was defined according to IMGT convention as the region running from the second conserved V-encoded cysteine to the conserved J-encoded phenylalanine. The earlier analysis of some 540 of the donors excluded any sequence lacking an unambiguous match to a single V gene segment. In an earlier analysis of 587 of the donors, V segments were called functional above 56.7% productive rearrangements and were called segregating when the between-donor standard deviation exceeded 5%. A statistical classification framework was built for diagnosing cytomegalovirus status from the catalog of TCR beta chain sequences. V and J gene assignment, in a later analysis, came from comparing TCR nucleotide sequences with IMGT/GENE-DB human TR gene sequences. A later analysis assigned CDR3 sequences and most-parsimonious VDJ recombination scenarios with the TCRdist pipeline. In a later analysis, each TCR beta chain was defined by its CDR3 amino acid sequence together with its V-gene family, and reads lacking a unique V-gene family were excluded. A later analysis removed 500 to 650 highly shared, low-generation-probability nucleotide sequences to deal with suspected cross-contamination and a sequencing artifact. For each public chain, a later analysis derived a clonal expansion index from normalized ranks of inferred template counts within each repertoire. A later analysis computed generation probabilities with a VDJ recombination model fitted to out-of-frame rearrangements, and checked the results against IGoR. In a later analysis, hypergeometric tests were used to score TCR-TCR, TCR-HLA and TCR-CMV co-occurrence, with a repertoire-size bias correction applied to TCR pairs. A later analysis estimated false discovery rates by permuting HLA or CMV assignments 20 times. In a later analysis, co-occurring TCRs were grouped using DBSCAN, and TCRdist sequence similarity was added for clustering within HLA-allele-positive subsets. Repertoires with fewer than 30,000 or more than 120,000 public chains, plus five repertoires with anomalous nucleotide sharing, were excluded from co-occurrence clustering. TCRdb limited this immuneACCESS table to in-frame rearrangements with V and J called. A share of clones is missing; checked studies link under half to unresolved V genes, and the rest is unexplained. V and J calls plus clone size are reproduced from that table; the DNA served to infer D and trimming. The sample profile shows under 150,000 clones; 68% of them were found once. More than 4% of the sample is in the top ten clones.

Regarding this clone: Its specific antigen is unknown. The record has no base qualities; no much larger clone is one base away.

Summary of the overall study and its limitations: The study listed 170 or so TCR beta chains as associated with cytomegalovirus. A later analysis found that HLA-associated TCR beta chains were more clonally expanded and had lower generation probabilities than equally common non-associated chains. An association between a missense DCLRE1C variant and V-gene and J-gene trimming of TCR beta chains was found in a later genetic analysis and replicated in an independent cohort. Immune exposure information for the cohort was limited to CMV serostatus. A further reported finding was that TCR beta sequences accurately predicted the HLA-A and HLA-B alleles for most subjects in the first cohort. In an earlier analysis of 587 of the donors, most TCR beta V segments were observed in productive rearrangements about 90% or about 30% of the time, broadly matching IMGT annotations. In vitro tests confirmed that a few of the cytomegalovirus-associated TCR beta chains recognize cytomegalovirus antigens. At a false discovery rate of 0.05, a later analysis linked under 20,000 TCR beta sequences to specific HLA alleles. Because counts were too low, approximately 15 rarely observed V segments, including chromosome 9 orphons, were excluded from the earlier analysis of under 650 of the donors. A later analysis found that TCR association rates varied across HLA loci, with DRB1 alleles showing the most associated TCRs and HLA-C alleles the fewest. The presence/absence analyses assumed that sequencing depth was roughly uniform across donors, and that assumption may not be true. Strong co-occurrence of HLA alleles, especially DR and DQ, made assigning TCR associations to individual alleles difficult. Several of the top co-occurrence clusters appeared to be linked to parvovirus B19, influenza, CMV and Epstein-Barr virus, according to a later analysis. Linkage disequilibrium might explain the correlated functional status among segregating V segments, but an unknown experimental factor could not be ruled out. According to the authors, the approach could potentially be generalized to other disease states and immunological phenotypes. In a later analysis, most CMV-associated TCR beta chains were found to appear HLA-restricted, with HLA associations seemingly driven largely by CMV exposure. A cluster of highly shared sequence variants was judged likely to represent a technical artifact of the sequencing pipeline. The classifier was reported to diagnose cytomegalovirus status with high specificity and sensitivity in both the original and validation cohorts. This cohort had only TCR beta chains sequenced, and the lack of alpha or paired-chain data limited which features could be detected. Compared with the roughly 600-donor mean, donors in an Asian-associated ancestry cluster had fewer N-insertions in productive TCRs, according to a later genetic analysis. Because HLA typing was missing for some donors at each locus, association tests included only the typed subset. Most TCR sequences were observed very rarely across donors, whereas some public TCRs were present in many individuals.

The cohort consisted of 670 or so healthy bone marrow donors. Cohort members were all nominally healthy when sampled, although unrecorded immune exposures were likely present. The donor tested CMV seronegative and was one of the 352 seronegative cohort members. A peripheral blood sample was collected from each donor, and TCR beta sequencing was performed on peripheral blood mononuclear cells. Genomic DNA extraction from the blood cell samples was performed with the Qiagen DNeasy Blood Extraction Kit. Sequenced: PBMCs. This clonotype was sampled from a man aged 55 to 70 in good health and CMV-seronegative.

The nucleotide sequence reads as follows: TGTGCCAGCAGCTTAGGTCCAGGGGGCCGGGAGACCCAGTACTTC. Its amino acids are CASSLGPGGRETQYF. The rearrangement joined TRBV7-9 to TRBJ2-5; TRBD1 fits 8 bases in the junction. According to the germline V gene (reference sequence), CDR1 reads SEHNR and CDR2 reads FQNEAQ. The CDR3 holds 15 amino acids from the cysteine to the phenylalanine. CDR3 DNA is the only sequence kept; it has 45 bases, read in frame from the first base. From V the trimming removes 1 base and from J it removes 5 bases, while the gene matches leave 6 bases of the junction unaccounted for.